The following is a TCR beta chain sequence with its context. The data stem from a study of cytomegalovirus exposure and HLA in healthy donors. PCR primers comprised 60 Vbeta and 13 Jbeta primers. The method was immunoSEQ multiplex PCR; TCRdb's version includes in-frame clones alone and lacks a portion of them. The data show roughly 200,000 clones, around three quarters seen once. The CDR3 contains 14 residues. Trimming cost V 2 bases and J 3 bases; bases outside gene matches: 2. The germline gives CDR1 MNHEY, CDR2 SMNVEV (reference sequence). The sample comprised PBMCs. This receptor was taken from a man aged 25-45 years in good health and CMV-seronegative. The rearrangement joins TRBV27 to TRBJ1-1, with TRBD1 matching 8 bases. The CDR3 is CASSLGQGYTEAFF. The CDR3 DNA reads TGTGCCAGCAGTTTAGGACAGGGCTACACTGAAGCTTTCTTT.